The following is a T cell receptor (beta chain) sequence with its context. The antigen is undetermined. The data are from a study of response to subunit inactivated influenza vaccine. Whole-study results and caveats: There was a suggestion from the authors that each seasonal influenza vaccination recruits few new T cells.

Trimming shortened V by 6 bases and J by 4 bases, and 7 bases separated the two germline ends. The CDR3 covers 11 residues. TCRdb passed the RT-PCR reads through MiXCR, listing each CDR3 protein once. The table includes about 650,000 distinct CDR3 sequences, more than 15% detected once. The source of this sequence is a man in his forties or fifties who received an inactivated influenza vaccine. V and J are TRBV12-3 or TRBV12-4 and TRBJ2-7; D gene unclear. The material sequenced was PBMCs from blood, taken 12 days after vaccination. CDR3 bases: TGTGCCAGCAGGGATTTTTACGAGCAGTACTTC. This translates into CASRDFYEQYF.